Listed here are 3 T cell receptor beta chains from one sample, sequenced in a study of blood T cells in healthy people across ages (dated by TCRdb to about 2015). Receptor amplification or capture employed 5' RACE. The listed sequencing device is Illumina HiSeq 2500. A second PCR of 7 to 11 cycles was performed with a sample-barcoded 5' primer and a J-beta primer mix. TCRdb trimmed public reads at Q25 via fastp, called clones via MiXCR and kept in-frame beta chains. Entries that share a CDR3 protein sequence are merged under the most common genes and DNA. This sample lists more than 500,000 distinct CDR3 sequences; about a quarter were detected once. The ten largest account for approximately 3.6% of the sample. These records were also assigned to another study, of T cells of mothers and their children.

Material for sequencing was blood. Receptors were obtained from a boy under 10 years old in good health.

The sample holds one count of this clonotype. The V gene is TRBV20-1, the J gene TRBJ2-7; the match to TRBD2 covers 13 bases. This CDR3 is 18 amino acids long. The germline V gene encodes CDR1 DFQATT and CDR2 SNEGSKA (reference sequence). After removal of 5 bases from V and 2 bases from J, the junction contained 15 bases not matched to a gene. In DNA form, the CDR3 reads TGCAGTGCTGATAAAGGGACTAGCGGGGAGGAGAAGCCCTACGAGCAGTACTTC. This codes for CSADKGTSGEEKPYEQYF.

This clonotype was observed a single time. The CDR3 sequence is CASSLGSYSGANVLTF. Here the CDR3 DNA reads TGTGCCAGCAGCTTGGGCTCGTATTCTGGGGCCAACGTCCTGACTTTC. This chain joins TRBV5-4 and TRBJ2-6; D remains unclear. This CDR3 contains 16 residues. Looked up from germline, CDR1 is SGHNT and CDR2 is YYREEE (reference sequence). The V end was cut by 0 bases, the J end by 1 base, with 8 bases between.

This clonotype occurred a few times. The chain joins TRBV3-1 to TRBJ2-2; the match to TRBD1 covers 7 bases. This CDR3 has 14 residues. Per germline, CDR1 LGHDT and CDR2 YNNKEL (reference sequence). Trimming cost V 2 bases and J 6 bases; bases outside gene matches: 3. The CDR3 sequence: CASSQNRGPGELFF. Written as DNA, the CDR3 is TGTGCCAGCAGCCAAAACAGGGGCCCCGGGGAGCTGTTTTTT.